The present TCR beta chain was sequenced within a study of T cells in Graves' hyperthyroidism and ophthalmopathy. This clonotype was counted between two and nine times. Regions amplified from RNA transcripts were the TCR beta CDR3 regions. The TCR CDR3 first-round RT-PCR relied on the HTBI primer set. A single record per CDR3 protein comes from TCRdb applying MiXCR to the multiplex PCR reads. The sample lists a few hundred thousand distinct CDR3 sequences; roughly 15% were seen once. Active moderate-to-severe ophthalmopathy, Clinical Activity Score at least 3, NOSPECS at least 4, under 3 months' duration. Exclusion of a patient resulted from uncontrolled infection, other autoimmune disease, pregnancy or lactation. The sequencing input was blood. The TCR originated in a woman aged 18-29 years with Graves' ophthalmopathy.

The CDR3 coding sequence is TGCGCCAGCAGCCGGGAGGCAGCTCAGCCCCAGCATTTT. Its translation is CASSREAAQPQHF. The chain employs TRBV4-1 and TRBJ1-5; D is unclear. This CDR3 is 13 amino acids long. V dropped 4 bases and J dropped 6 bases, with 10 bases sitting between them. Germline values: CDR1 MGHRA, CDR2 YSYEKL.